This TCR beta chain was identified in a study of blood T cell repertoires in COVID-19. Study-wide background: COVID-19 samples from acute and convalescent phases originated in the United States, Italy and Spain.

Sequencing used immunoSEQ multiplex PCR; TCRdb keeps in-frame clones, though not all of them. Here the sample spans about 50,000 clones, about 92% being singletons. CDR3 length equals 16 residues. Germline CDR1 SGHNT, CDR2 YYREEE (reference sequence). V lost 4 bases to trimming and J lost 8 bases; unmatched junction nucleotides: 15. This chain connects TRBV5-4 to TRBJ2-1, with 7 nucleotides matching TRBD1. Material: peripheral blood. This TCR was sampled from a woman of 80 years or more with acute or convalescent COVID-19. CDR3 residues: CASSVGSSTGWHEQFF. CDR3 sequence (DNA): TGTGCCAGCAGCGTGGGGTCCTCGACAGGGTGGCATGAGCAGTTCTTC. The whole variable domain, remainder taken from reference TRBV5-4 and TRBJ2-1, is ETGVTQSPTHLIKTRGQQVTLRCSSQSGHNTVSWYQQALGQGPQFIFQYYREEENGRGNFPPRFSGLQFPNYSSELNVNALELDDSALYLCASSVGSSTGWHEQFFGPGTRLTVL.